This T cell receptor beta chain was observed in a study of T cells in women clearing cervical HPV infection. Study context: No precancer developed; the control's incident HPV16 infection cleared within 12 months. With HLA typing for only a few women, HLA confounding remains possible. Study-wide findings and caveats: Repertoire richness, not evenness, was significantly elevated in CIN3+ cases versus controls.

Concerning this clone: Its matching antigen is unknown.

Here immunoSEQ multiplex PCR was the method, and the copy in TCRdb shows in-frame clones only, minus some. This sample's table reports about 20,000 clones. Material for sequencing was blood buffy coat. The TCR was taken from a woman between 18 and 69 years old with a cervical HPV16 infection that either progressed to CIN3+ or cleared (not recorded which).

The CDR3 reads CASSSGQLNEQFF. The sequenced CDR3 bases are TGCGCCAGCAGCTCGGGACAGCTGAATGAG. The rearrangement joins TRBV5-1 to TRBJ2-1, with 7 bases aligning to TRBD1. Read data end 3 residues before the CDR3 end; the end is taken from the germline J gene. The germline gives CDR1 SGHRS, CDR2 YFSETQ. After removal of 3 bases from V and 7 bases from J, the junction contained 4 bases not matched to a gene. CDR3 length: 13 amino acids.